This TCR beta chain was recovered during a study of cytomegalovirus exposure and HLA in healthy donors. Turning to the study itself: Unique TCRs numbering about 87 million, obtained from HLA-typed donors, made up an early data release.

Researchers ran the PCR with 60 Vbeta and 13 Jbeta primers. Measured with immunoSEQ multiplex PCR; TCRdb has only the in-frame clones, and not every one. The top ten clones hold under 0.75% of a sample with about 93,000 clones, roughly four fifths of them seen once. General observations from the study: In a later analysis, common viral pathogens appeared linked to several of the most significant clusters. The number of N-insertions in an Asian-associated ancestry cluster was reportedly below the 666-donor mean in a later analysis. Across HLA loci, a later analysis found differing TCR association rates, with DRB1 most and HLA-C fewest.

V was cut by 0 bases and J by 9 bases, with 10 bases left in between. The CDR3 spans 13 residues. The V gene's germline CDR1 is SGHRS and CDR2 YFSETQ. About this clone itself: Its cognate antigen is unknown.

This sequence originates from a man aged 25-45 years in good health and CMV-seronegative. Sequenced input: PBMCs. V gene TRBV5-1 combines with J gene TRBJ2-1; tentative D call: TRBD2 (5 bases). CDR3 sequence reads: CASSLDGEGEQFF. DNA of the CDR3: TGCGCCAGCAGCTTGGACGGAGAGGGTGAGCAGTTCTTC.